These 24 T cell receptor beta chains came from one sample sequenced in a study of CD8 T cells in Susac syndrome. RNA was extracted with the RNeasy kit, and a quantity of roughly 0.5 to 1 ug was reverse transcribed using random hexamers. Using its own MiXCR run on the immunoSEQ multiplex PCR reads, TCRdb lists one record per CDR3 protein. The sample holds about 210,000 distinct CDR3 sequences, nearly 97% seen once. The sequencing sample was made of CD4+ T cells from PBMCs. Receptors originate from a human donor with multiple sclerosis.

V gene TRBV12-3 or TRBV12-4 combines with J gene TRBJ1-2; no firm D call. The length of the CDR3 is 12 residues. Trimming stripped 1 base from V and 7 bases from J, with 7 bases between. The CDR3 sequence is CASSLGSRGYTF. CDR3 nucleotide sequence: TGTGCCAGCAGTTTAGGAAGTCGTGGCTACACCTTC.

The chain employs TRBV10-3 and TRBJ2-6; a weak D match, TRBD1 (5 bases). The CDR3 runs to 16 residues. The V end was cut by 0 bases, the J end by 5 bases, with 11 bases between. Germline lookup yields CDR1 ENHRY and CDR2 SYGVKD. The DNA of the CDR3 is TGTGCCATCAGTGAGTCGTTAAGGGGCTGGGCCAACGTCCTGACTTTC. Protein product: CAISESLRGWANVLTF.

A single count supports this clonotype. The chain employs TRBV20-1 and TRBJ2-5; D is possibly TRBD2 (5 bases). V was clipped by 3 bases and J by 4 bases, with 18 bases between them. Germline CDR1 and CDR2: DFQATT and SNEGSKA (reference sequence). There are 15 residues in the CDR3. The CDR3 reads CSASRATERVETQYF. The CDR3 DNA reads TGCAGTGCTAGCCGCGCGACGGAGAGGGTAGAGACCCAGTACTTC.

The J gene is TRBJ2-7, the V gene TRBV28; TRBD2 matches at 13 bases. Germline V gene data show CDR1 as MDHEN and CDR2 as SYDVKM. With 7 bases clipped from V and 0 bases from J, the junction kept 3 bases outside the gene matches. CDR3 length: 15 amino acids. In DNA form, the CDR3 reads TGTGCCAGCACCGGACTAGCGGGAGACTCCTACGAGCAGTACTTC. It specifies CASTGLAGDSYEQYF.

V gene TRBV27 combines with J gene TRBJ2-3; 13 nucleotides align to TRBD2. Germline CDR1 is MNHEY and CDR2 is SMNVEV (reference sequence). J lost 3 bases, V lost 5 bases, and 17 bases had no gene match. This CDR3 is 20 amino acids long. The CDR3 sequence: CASSLRLAGGPLLSTDTQYF. The CDR3 DNA reads as TGTGCCAGCAGTCTCAGACTAGCGGGAGGACCCCTTCTGTCGACAGATACGCAGTATTTT.

The chain joins TRBV3-1 to TRBJ2-7, with D perhaps matching TRBD1 (6 bases). Trimming shortened V by 4 bases and J by 2 bases, and 15 bases separated the two germline ends. Germline lookup yields CDR1 LGHDT and CDR2 YNNKEL (reference sequence). The CDR3 contains 15 residues. Here the CDR3 reads CASSRTVGQTYEQYF. CDR3 sequence (DNA): TGTGCCAGCAGCCGCACCGTAGGACAGACCTACGAGCAGTACTTC.

The V and J genes are TRBV30 and TRBJ2-7, with D perhaps matching TRBD1 (7 bases). Germline CDR1 GTSNPN, CDR2 SVGIG (reference sequence). Deletions cut 6 bases from V and 5 bases from J, with 14 bases between. This CDR3 has 12 residues. CDR3 sequence reads: CACLQGGNEQYF. CDR3 DNA sequence: TGTGCCTGCCTCCAGGGGGGCAACGAGCAGTACTTC.

V is TRBV29-1 and J is TRBJ2-7; 7 nucleotides agree with TRBD1. This CDR3 comprises 14 residues. The germline V gene has CDR1 SQVTM and CDR2 ANQGSEA. The ends lost 5 bases at V and 1 base at J; junction bases unmatched: 8. CDR3 coding DNA: TGCAGCGTTTTCGGTGGGACAGCTTCCTACGAGCAGTACTTC. Encoded protein: CSVFGGTASYEQYF.

V gene TRBV3-1 combines with J gene TRBJ2-7; D possibly uses TRBD1 or TRBD2 (5 bases each). The CDR3 extends over 15 amino acids. V gave up 1 base and J gave up 2 bases, with 12 bases separating them. Per germline, CDR1 LGHDT and CDR2 YNNKEL (reference sequence). The CDR3 DNA follows: TGTGCCAGCAGCCAAGTCCGGGGACCTCCCTACGAGCAGTACTTC. It codes for CASSQVRGPPYEQYF.

This chain connects TRBV29-1 to TRBJ2-1; TRBD2 agrees at 7 bases. The germline gives CDR1 SQVTM, CDR2 ANQGSEA. Losses at the gene ends were 7 bases for V and 8 bases for J; bases not matched to a gene: 14. The CDR3 is made up of 14 amino acids. CDR3 sequence reads: CSAMRWEAGDEQFF. The CDR3 DNA reads as TGCAGCGCCATGAGGTGGGAGGCGGGGGATGAGCAGTTCTTC.

The CDR3 spells CASSNGLGEQYF. The CDR3 nucleotides are TGTGCCAGCAGCAACGGTCTCGGCGAGCAGTACTTC. The rearrangement joins TRBV14 to TRBJ2-7; D ambiguous. The germline V gene encodes CDR1 SGHDN and CDR2 FVKESK. The CDR3 contains 12 residues. The V end was cut by 5 bases, the J end by 6 bases, with 11 bases between.

The rearrangement uses TRBV20-1 and TRBJ2-7; D is undetermined. The V end was cut by 1 base, the J end by 5 bases, with 12 bases between. This CDR3 has 13 residues. Looked up from germline, CDR1 is DFQATT and CDR2 is SNEGSKA (reference sequence). The CDR3 sequence is CSARGQVDHEQYF. The CDR3 DNA is TGCAGTGCTAGAGGTCAGGTCGACCACGAGCAGTACTTC.

V and J are TRBV12-3 or TRBV12-4 and TRBJ2-7; no reliable D call. V gave up 5 bases and J gave up 5 bases, with 7 bases separating them. The CDR3 loop spans 11 amino acids. The CDR3 sequence: CASSARDEQYF. The CDR3 DNA reads as TGTGCCAGCAGTGCGAGAGACGAGCAGTACTTC.

This chain connects TRBV15 to TRBJ2-7; unclear D gene. The ends were cut back, 2 bases at V and 7 bases at J, with 12 bases in the middle. Per the germline V gene, CDR1 is LNHNV and CDR2 is YYDKDF (reference sequence). CDR3 length: 13 residues. CDR3 loop: CATSRILPAEQYF. The CDR3 DNA follows: TGTGCCACCAGCAGAATCCTCCCGGCGGAGCAGTACTTC.

V gene TRBV29-1 combines with J gene TRBJ2-7, with D perhaps TRBD2 (5 bases). The CDR3 runs to 12 residues. V was pared by 5 bases and J by 2 bases, with 10 bases between. Germline-derived CDR1 and CDR2 are SQVTM and ANQGSEA. CDR3 sequence reads: CSVRDPTYEQYF. DNA of the CDR3: TGCAGCGTTCGGGATCCCACCTACGAGCAGTACTTC.

As regards this clonotype: The conserved closing phenylalanine or tryptophan is absent in this CDR3, likely reflecting a read error. The V and J genes are TRBV5-4 and TRBJ2-1; the match to TRBD2 covers 8 bases. Unmatched junction bases numbered 4, after V lost 0 bases and J lost 2 bases. Germline V lookup: CDR1 SGHNT, CDR2 YYREEE (reference sequence). The CDR3 contains 16 residues. The CDR3 reads CASSLASGRTYNEQFL. The CDR3 DNA reads as TGTGCCAGCAGCTTGGCCAGCGGGAGAACCTACAATGAGCAGTTCCTC.

This sequence joins TRBV12-3 or TRBV12-4 and TRBJ1-1, with TRBD1 matching 7 bases. The CDR3 consists of 12 residues. Losses at the gene ends were 6 bases for V and 8 bases for J; bases not matched to a gene: 6. Here the CDR3 reads CASRGADREAFF. The CDR3, as DNA: TGTGCCAGCAGGGGTGCGGACAGGGAAGCTTTCTTT.

The chain combines TRBV5-4 with TRBJ2-2; D remains ambiguous. CDR3 length equals 14 residues. Deletions cut 2 bases from V and 5 bases from J, with 10 bases between. Per the germline V gene, CDR1 is SGHNT and CDR2 is YYREEE (reference sequence). The CDR3 bases are TGTGCCAGCAGCTTCAGTTTGGGAACCGGGGAGCTGTTTTTT. Amino acids: CASSFSLGTGELFF.

V and J are TRBV3-1 and TRBJ2-3; 9 bases match TRBD2. Germline V lookup: CDR1 LGHDT, CDR2 YNNKEL (reference sequence). The CDR3 is 17 amino acids. Trimming took 2 bases from V and 0 from J; bases not matched to a gene: 6. CDR3 sequence (DNA): TGTGCCAGCAGCCAACGGGCTAGCGGGGCTAGCACAGATACGCAGTATTTT. Amino acid sequence: CASSQRASGASTDTQYF.

The chain has TRBV11-3 and TRBJ2-1, with D possibly being TRBD2 (6 bases). This CDR3 spans 14 amino acids. V lost 6 bases to trimming and J lost 6 bases, with 15 bases between them. CDR1 is SGHNT and CDR2 is YENEEA in the germline V gene. The CDR3 loop is CASSVAARGNEQFF. In DNA form, the CDR3 reads TGTGCCAGCAGTGTAGCGGCTCGGGGCAATGAGCAGTTCTTC. The full variable domain, with the rest looked up from reference TRBV11-3 and TRBJ2-1, is EAGVVQSPRYKIIEKKQPVAFWCNPISGHNTLYWYLQNLGQGPELLIRYENEEAVDDSQLPKDRFSAERLKGVDSTLKIQPAELGDSAVYLCASSVAARGNEQFFGPGTRLTVL.

This clonotype turned up a few times. The J gene is TRBJ2-1, the V gene TRBV2; tentatively, D is TRBD2 (5 bases). The germline gives CDR1 SNHLY, CDR2 FYNNEI. V dropped 5 bases and J dropped 3 bases, with 5 bases sitting between them. The CDR3 loop spans 12 amino acids. The CDR3 DNA follows: TGTGCCAGCAGTCGGGACTACAATGAGCAGTTCTTC. Its translation: CASSRDYNEQFF.

This sequence joins TRBV7-9 and TRBJ1-1; perhaps TRBD1 as D (6 bases). Germline assignment: CDR1 SEHNR and CDR2 FQNEAQ (reference sequence). The CDR3 runs to 14 residues. The V gene lost 5 bases and the J gene lost 0 bases, with 10 bases spanning the gap. CDR3 sequence: CASSPDRMNTEAFF. CDR3 in DNA: TGTGCCAGCAGCCCCGACAGGATGAACACTGAAGCTTTCTTT.

The gene calls are TRBV11-2 and TRBJ2-7, with D perhaps TRBD2 (5 bases). Trimming cost V 6 bases and J 2 bases, with 17 bases left between them. Germline lookup yields CDR1 SGHAT and CDR2 FQNNGV. This CDR3 has 15 residues. The CDR3 spells CASRERAGPTYEQYF. In DNA, the CDR3 is TGTGCCAGCAGAGAACGGGCGGGCCCAACCTACGAGCAGTACTTC.

The rearrangement joins TRBV18 to TRBJ2-7; TRBD2 agrees at 7 bases. In germline, CDR1 is KGHSH, CDR2 LQKENI. V was clipped by 5 bases and J by 0 bases; unmatched bases: 4. This CDR3 comprises 14 residues. The CDR3 reads CASSTREGSYEQYF. The CDR3 DNA reads TGTGCCAGCTCAACCAGGGAGGGCTCCTACGAGCAGTACTTC. The complete variable domain, with remaining parts taken from reference TRBV18 and TRBJ2-7, reads NAGVMQNPRHLVRRRGQEARLRCSPMKGHSHVYWYRQLPEEGLKFMVYLQKENIIDESGMPKERFSAEFPKEGPSILRIQQVVRGDSAAYFCASSTREGSYEQYFGPGTRLTVT.